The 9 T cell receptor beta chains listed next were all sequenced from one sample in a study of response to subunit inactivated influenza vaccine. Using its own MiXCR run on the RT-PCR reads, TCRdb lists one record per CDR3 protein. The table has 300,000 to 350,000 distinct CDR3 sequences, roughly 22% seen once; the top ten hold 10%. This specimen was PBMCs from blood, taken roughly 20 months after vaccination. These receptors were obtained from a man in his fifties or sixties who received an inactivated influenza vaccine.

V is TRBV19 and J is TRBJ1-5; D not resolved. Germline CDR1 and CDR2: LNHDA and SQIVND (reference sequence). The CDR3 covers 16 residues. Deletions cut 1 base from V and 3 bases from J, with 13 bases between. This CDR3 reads CASSIGPFPPNQPQHF. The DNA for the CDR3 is TGTGCCAGTAGTATAGGCCCTTTTCCTCCCAATCAGCCCCAGCATTTT.

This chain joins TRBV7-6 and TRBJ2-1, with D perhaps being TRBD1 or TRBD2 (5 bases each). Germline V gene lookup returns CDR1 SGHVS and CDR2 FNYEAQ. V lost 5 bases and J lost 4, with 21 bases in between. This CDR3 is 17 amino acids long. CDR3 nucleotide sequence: TGTGCCAGCAGCAAAATAACCGGGGCTAGCAGTTACAATGAGCAGTTCTTC. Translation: CASSKITGASSYNEQFF.

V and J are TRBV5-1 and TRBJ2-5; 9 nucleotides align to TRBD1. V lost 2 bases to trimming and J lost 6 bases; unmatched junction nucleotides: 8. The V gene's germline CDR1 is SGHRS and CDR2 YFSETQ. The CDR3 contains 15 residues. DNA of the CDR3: TGCGCCAGCAGCTTCGGCTCCGGGACAGGGCAGACCCAGTACTTC. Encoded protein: CASSFGSGTGQTQYF.

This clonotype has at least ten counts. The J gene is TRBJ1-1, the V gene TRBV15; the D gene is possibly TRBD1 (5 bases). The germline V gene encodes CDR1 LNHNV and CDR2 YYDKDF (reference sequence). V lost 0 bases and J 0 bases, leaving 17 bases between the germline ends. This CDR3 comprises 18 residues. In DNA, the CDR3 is TGTGCCACCAGCAGAGAAGAACCTGGTGCAGGGCTGAACACTGAAGCTTTCTTT. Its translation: CATSREEPGAGLNTEAFF.

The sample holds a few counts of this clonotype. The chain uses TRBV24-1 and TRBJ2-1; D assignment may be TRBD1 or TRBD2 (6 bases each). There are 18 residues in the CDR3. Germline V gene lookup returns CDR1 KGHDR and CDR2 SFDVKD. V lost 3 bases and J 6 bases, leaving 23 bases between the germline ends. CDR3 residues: CATSDASWTLGGGNEQFF. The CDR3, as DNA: TGTGCCACCAGTGATGCTTCTTGGACCCTAGGAGGGGGCAATGAGCAGTTCTTC.

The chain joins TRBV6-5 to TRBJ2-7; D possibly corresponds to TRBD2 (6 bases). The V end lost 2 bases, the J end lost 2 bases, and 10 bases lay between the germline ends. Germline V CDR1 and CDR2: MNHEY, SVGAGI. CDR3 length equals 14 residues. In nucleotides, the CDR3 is TGTGCCAGCAGTTACCGGGAGAGCGCCTACGAGCAGTACTTC. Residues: CASSYRESAYEQYF.

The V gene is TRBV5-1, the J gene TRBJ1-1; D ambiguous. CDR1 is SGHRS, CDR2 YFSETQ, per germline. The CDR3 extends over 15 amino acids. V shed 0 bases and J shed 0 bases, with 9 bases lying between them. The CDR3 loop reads CASSLDGSVNTEAFF. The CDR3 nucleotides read TGCGCCAGCAGCTTGGATGGGTCAGTGAACACTGAAGCTTTCTTT.

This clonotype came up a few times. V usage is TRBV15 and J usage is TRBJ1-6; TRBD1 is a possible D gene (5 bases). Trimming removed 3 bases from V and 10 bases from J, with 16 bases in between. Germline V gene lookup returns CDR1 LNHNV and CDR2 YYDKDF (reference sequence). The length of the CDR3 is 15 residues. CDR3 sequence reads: CATSRDPSGDSPLHF. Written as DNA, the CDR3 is TGTGCCACCAGCAGGGACCCAAGTGGGGACTCACCCCTCCACTTT.

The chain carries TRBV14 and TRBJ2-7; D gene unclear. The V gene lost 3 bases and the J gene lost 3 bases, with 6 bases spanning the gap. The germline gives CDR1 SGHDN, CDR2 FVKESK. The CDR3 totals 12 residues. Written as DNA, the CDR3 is TGTGCCAGCAGCCAGGGGTTCTACGAGCAGTACTTC. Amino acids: CASSQGFYEQYF.